This section outlines one TCR beta chain sequence together with its context. Per the authors' pipeline: Reference gene primer amplification gave nucleated cell count estimates. The method was immunoSEQ multiplex PCR; TCRdb's version includes in-frame clones alone and lacks a portion of them. That table supplies the V and J calls and clone size; D and trimming were determined from the DNA. The sample consists of approximately 300,000 clones, around 91% of them appearing once. This sample is drawn from a study of blood T cell repertoires in COVID-19. Across the study: Nucleic acid was either cDNA or gDNA, and it came from T cells, B-cell-depleted T cells, or PBMCs.

CDR1 is KGHSH and CDR2 is LQKENI in the germline V gene. The CDR3 is 14 amino acids. The V end lost 3 bases, the J end lost 5 bases, and 10 bases lay between the germline ends. Enrolled during active infection, Seattle patients were then followed longitudinally. The TCR originated in a woman aged 40 to 50 with COVID-19, enrolled during active disease. Sequenced material: peripheral blood. This chain uses TRBV18 with TRBJ1-4, with D perhaps TRBD1 (5 bases). The CDR3 spells CASSPRDGNEKLFF. The CDR3 DNA sequence: TGTGCCAGCTCACCGCGGGACGGCAATGAAAAACTGTTTTTT.